Sequencing of this TCR beta chain was carried out in a study of T cell clonotyping in hematopoietic cell transplantation. Clones were read by immunoSEQ multiplex PCR, and TCRdb kept only the in-frame ones, dropping some. The table shows fewer than 2,500 clones, with 90% to 95% occurring only once. Germline V gives CDR1 SGHVS, CDR2 FQNEAQ. The V gene end was trimmed by 1 base and the J gene end by 0 bases; junction bases not matched to a gene: 9. This CDR3 comprises 18 residues. This clone was counted a single time. Specimen: peripheral blood mononuclear cells. The TCR was taken from a man aged 50 to 59 in good health. Some clones in this sample may be carry-over from other donors' samples. This chain links TRBV7-8 with TRBJ1-5; 7 bases are a match to TRBD1. Here the CDR3 DNA reads TGTGCCAGCAGCTTAGTGGGCAGGGGGGCATTTAGCAATCAGCCCCAGCATTTT. This codes for CASSLVGRGAFSNQPQHF.